The rows below give T cell receptor beta chains drawn from one sample of a study of lymphopenia after photon versus proton radiotherapy. Using immunoSEQ multiplex PCR, the repertoire was profiled, and TCRdb retains in-frame clones only, with some absent. Among 75,000 to 95,000 clones listed, around 80% were seen once. The sequencing used peripheral blood, collected from a patient treated with proton-based radiotherapy. Every receptor here comes from a man in his 60s with pancreatic cancer. Both conserved end residues are part of each CDR3. Fields, in order: CDR3 length, V gene, clone size, J gene, D gene, CDR3 protein, CDR3 DNA. D genes are given only for firm matches. Some rows mark clone size as missing; the rest say once, few, many or name a class of expanded clone.

cdr3_length: 15
v_call: TRBV5-4
clone_size: NA
j_call: TRBJ1-2
d_call: TRBD1
cdr3_aa: CASSILDRAVYGYTF
cdr3_nt: TGTGCCAGCAGCATTCTAGACAGGGCGGTCTATGGCTACACCTTC

cdr3_length: 15
v_call: TRBV7-6
clone_size: NA
j_call: TRBJ2-7
d_call: TRBD2
cdr3_aa: CASSLVGLAASEQYF
cdr3_nt: TGTGCCAGCAGCTTAGTGGGACTAGCGGCCTCCGAGCAGTACTTC

cdr3_length: 17
v_call: TRBV10-3
clone_size: NA
j_call: TRBJ2-2
d_call: TRBD1
cdr3_aa: CAISQSRDRANTGELFF
cdr3_nt: TGTGCCATCAGTCAGAGCCGGGACAGAGCGAACACCGGGGAGCTGTTTTTT

cdr3_length: 16
v_call: TRBV12-1
clone_size: once
j_call: TRBJ2-5
d_call: NA
cdr3_aa: CASSFVGTRVVETQYF
cdr3_nt: TGTGCCAGCAGCTTTGTAGGGACTAGAGTTGTTGAGACCCAGTACTTC

cdr3_length: 16
v_call: TRBV6-5
clone_size: NA
j_call: TRBJ1-2
d_call: NA
cdr3_aa: CASSYSGQGNPYGYTF
cdr3_nt: TGTGCCAGCAGTTACTCTGGCCAGGGAAACCCCTATGGCTACACCTTC

cdr3_length: 16
v_call: TRBV28
clone_size: NA
j_call: TRBJ1-4
d_call: NA
cdr3_aa: CASSLFGGRDQEKLFF
cdr3_nt: TGTGCCAGCAGTTTATTCGGTGGCAGGGATCAGGAAAAACTGTTTTTT

cdr3_length: 15
v_call: TRBV7-9
clone_size: NA
j_call: TRBJ1-5
d_call: NA
cdr3_aa: CASSLGSRGNQPQHF
cdr3_nt: TGTGCCAGCAGCTTAGGATCCAGGGGCAATCAGCCCCAGCATTTT

cdr3_length: 16
v_call: TRBV4-1
clone_size: NA
j_call: TRBJ2-1
d_call: TRBD1
cdr3_aa: CASSQDRTGAWNEQFF
cdr3_nt: TGCGCCAGCAGCCAAGATAGAACAGGGGCATGGAATGAGCAGTTCTTC

cdr3_length: 14
v_call: TRBV4-3
clone_size: NA
j_call: TRBJ2-5
d_call: NA
cdr3_aa: CASSQVKGEETQYF
cdr3_nt: TGCGCCAGCAGCCAAGTCAAGGGGGAAGAGACCCAGTACTTC

cdr3_length: 12
v_call: TRBV9
clone_size: NA
j_call: TRBJ1-3
d_call: NA
cdr3_aa: CASSPGHNTIYF
cdr3_nt: TGTGCCAGCAGTCCCGGACACAACACCATATATTTT

cdr3_length: 13
v_call: TRBV30
clone_size: NA
j_call: TRBJ1-1
d_call: NA
cdr3_aa: CAWSEASHTEAFF
cdr3_nt: TGTGCCTGGAGTGAGGCTTCCCACACTGAAGCTTTCTTT

cdr3_length: 15
v_call: TRBV7-9
clone_size: NA
j_call: TRBJ1-1
d_call: NA
cdr3_aa: CASSLTASGETEAFF
cdr3_nt: TGTGCCAGCAGCTTAACAGCTTCTGGGGAGACTGAAGCTTTCTTT

cdr3_length: 12
v_call: TRBV6-6
clone_size: medium-sized
j_call: TRBJ1-2
d_call: TRBD1
cdr3_aa: CASRTGMDGYTF
cdr3_nt: TGTGCCAGCAGGACAGGGATGGATGGCTACACCTTC

cdr3_length: 13
v_call: TRBV28
clone_size: NA
j_call: TRBJ1-3
d_call: NA
cdr3_aa: CASSPMVGNTIYF
cdr3_nt: TGTGCCAGCAGCCCCATGGTTGGAAACACCATATATTTT